One sample yielded the 14 T cell receptor beta chains listed below, sequenced in a study of type 1 and type 2 diabetes patients. Amplification started from genomic DNA. A primer set of 30 forward and 13 reverse primers amplified the CDR3. TCRdb ran MiXCR on the multiplex PCR reads and lists one entry per CDR3 protein. Among 250,000 to 300,000 distinct CDR3 sequences listed, roughly 48% were seen once. Sequencing used peripheral blood mononuclear cells (PBMCs). The receptors stem from a man between 18 and 29 years old with type 2 diabetes.

The rearrangement uses TRBV5-1 and TRBJ2-7; the match to TRBD1 covers 10 bases. This CDR3 comprises 14 residues. Germline-derived CDR1 and CDR2 are SGHRS and YFSETQ. The trim removed 5 bases at V and 6 bases at J, leaving 8 bases unmatched. This CDR3 is CASSPRDRGGEQYF. The CDR3 DNA reads TGCGCCAGCAGTCCCCGGGACAGGGGAGGCGAGCAGTACTTC.

The sample holds a few counts of this clonotype. The chain employs TRBV9 and TRBJ2-2, with D tentatively TRBD1 (6 bases). This CDR3 is built from 14 residues. The germline V and J ends were trimmed by 6 bases and 7 bases, with 16 bases remaining between them. Germline-derived CDR1 and CDR2 are SGDLS and YYNGEE. This CDR3 is CASITTGSVGELFF. The CDR3 region has the DNA TGTGCCAGCATCACCACAGGGTCCGTCGGGGAGCTGTTTTTT.

The gene calls are TRBV15 and TRBJ1-6; 7 nucleotides match TRBD1. CDR1 LNHNV and CDR2 YYDKDF come from the germline V gene (reference sequence). The CDR3 has 17 amino acids. Losses at the gene ends were 5 bases for V and 8 bases for J; bases not matched to a gene: 15. The CDR3 loop reads CATSGVSYRDSDSPLHF. The CDR3, as DNA: TGTGCCACCAGCGGGGTAAGCTACCGGGACAGCGATTCACCCCTCCACTTT. Full variable domain (outside the CDR3, taken from reference TRBV15 and TRBJ1-6): DAMVIQNPRYQVTQFGKPVTLSCSQTLNHNVMYWYQQKSSQAPKLLFHYYDKDFNNEADTPDNFQSRRPNTSFCFLDIRSPGLGDTAMYLCATSGVSYRDSDSPLHFGNGTRLTVT.

The sample holds a few counts of this clonotype. The V and J genes are TRBV27 and TRBJ2-5; tentatively, D is TRBD1 or TRBD2 (5 bases each). The V gene lost 9 bases and the J gene lost 0 bases, with 14 bases spanning the gap. Germline V lookup: CDR1 MNHEY, CDR2 SMNVEV (reference sequence). CDR3 size: 14 residues. The CDR3 protein is CASRDPAYQETQYF. CDR3 DNA sequence: TGTGCCAGTCGGGACCCCGCGTACCAAGAGACCCAGTACTTC.

This chain's CDR3 is CASSLGSGGVGGSPLHF. The CDR3 DNA sequence: TGCGCCAGCAGCTTGGGTTCCGGGGGTGTTGGGGGTTCACCCCTCCACTTT. The chain carries TRBV5-1 and TRBJ1-6; perhaps TRBD1 as D (5 bases). This CDR3 spans 17 amino acids. CDR1 SGHRS and CDR2 YFSETQ come from the germline V gene. V was shortened by 0 bases and J by 9 bases, with 19 bases between the two germline ends.

This clonotype was detected only a few times. V is TRBV10-3 and J is TRBJ2-5; 12 bases agree with TRBD1. J lost 5 bases, V lost 10 bases, and 14 bases had no gene match. The CDR3 extends over 16 amino acids. The germline CDR1 and CDR2 sequences are ENHRY and SYGVKD. CDR3 bases: TGTGCCACCGGGGACATCGGGACAGGGGGCGCCGAGACCCAGTACTTC. Amino acids: CATGDIGTGGAETQYF.

This clonotype was detected a few times. The gene calls are TRBV20-1 and TRBJ1-6; D unclear. The CDR3 consists of 14 residues. Germline CDR1 reads DFQATT; CDR2 reads SNEGSKA (reference sequence). V was pared by 4 bases and J by 6 bases, with 13 bases between. The CDR3 DNA is TGCAGTGCTAACCCATCGGGCACTAATTCACCCCTCCACTTT. Protein sequence: CSANPSGTNSPLHF.

The chain has TRBV6-5 and TRBJ2-1; D gene ambiguous. The CDR3 has 12 residues. Germline V gene data show CDR1 as MNHEY and CDR2 as SVGAGI. Trimming removed 6 bases from V and 5 bases from J, with 8 bases in between. The CDR3: CASRRTNNEQFF. CDR3 bases: TGTGCCAGCAGGAGGACCAACAATGAGCAGTTCTTC.

This clonotype was found many times. The rearrangement uses TRBV25-1 and TRBJ1-5, with D perhaps TRBD1 (5 bases). The CDR3 length is 14 residues. In germline, CDR1 is MGHDK, CDR2 SYGVNS. V was cut by 6 bases and J by 3 bases, with 12 bases left in between. The CDR3 nucleotides are TGTGCCAGCAGAGGGGACGGACTCAATCAGCCCCAGCATTTT. It codes for CASRGDGLNQPQHF.

The CDR3 loop is CASNTMGGNTEAFF. The CDR3 DNA sequence: TGTGCCAGCAATACCATGGGGGGGAACACTGAAGCTTTCTTT. The rearrangement uses TRBV2 and TRBJ1-1; D perhaps matches TRBD1 (5 bases). V lost 7 bases, J lost 1 base, and 13 bases lay in between. Germline CDR1 SNHLY, CDR2 FYNNEI. The CDR3 extends over 14 amino acids.

The J gene is TRBJ2-7, the V gene TRBV12-3 or TRBV12-4; TRBD1 might be the D (5 bases). CDR3 length equals 14 residues. Trimming took off 4 bases at V and 0 bases at J, with 10 bases between the two ends. In DNA, the CDR3 is TGTGCCAGCAGTTCCCGACAGATCTCCTACGAGCAGTACTTC. It codes for CASSSRQISYEQYF.

DNA of the CDR3: TGTGCCAGCAGTACTACAGGGTTACGTGCTCAGCCCCAGCATTTT. It encodes CASSTTGLRAQPQHF. The chain uses TRBV25-1 and TRBJ1-5; tentative D call: TRBD1 (6 bases). The V and J ends lost 5 bases and 6 bases respectively, with 17 bases between them. The CDR3 consists of 15 residues. The germline V gene encodes CDR1 MGHDK and CDR2 SYGVNS.

With respect to this clonotype: Its ends do not fully match the called genes, so a read error is possible. J is TRBJ1-2 and V is TRBV5-1, with D possibly TRBD1 on 5 matching bases. Germline V gives CDR1 SGHRS, CDR2 YFSETQ. CDR3 length: 12 amino acids. CDR3 amino acids: CASSPGTSSVFF. CDR3 sequence (DNA): TGCGCCAGCAGCCCTGGGACGAGCTCAGTTTTCTTC. Full variable domain (outside the CDR3, taken from reference TRBV5-1 and TRBJ1-2): KAGVTQTPRYLIKTRGQQVTLSCSPISGHRSVSWYQQTPGQGLQFLFEYFSETQRNKGNFPGRFSGRQFSNSRSEMNVSTLELGDSALYLCASSPGTSSVFFGSGTRLTVV.

This clonotype was detected a few times. The V and J genes are TRBV20-1 and TRBJ2-7; possibly TRBD1 for D (5 bases). The CDR3 totals 13 residues. V lost 1 base, J lost 3 bases, and 10 bases lay in between. CDR1 is DFQATT and CDR2 is SNEGSKA in the germline V gene (reference sequence). In DNA, the CDR3 is TGCAGTGCTAGAGTGGGGCCTAACTACGAGCAGTACTTC. Its translation is CSARVGPNYEQYF.